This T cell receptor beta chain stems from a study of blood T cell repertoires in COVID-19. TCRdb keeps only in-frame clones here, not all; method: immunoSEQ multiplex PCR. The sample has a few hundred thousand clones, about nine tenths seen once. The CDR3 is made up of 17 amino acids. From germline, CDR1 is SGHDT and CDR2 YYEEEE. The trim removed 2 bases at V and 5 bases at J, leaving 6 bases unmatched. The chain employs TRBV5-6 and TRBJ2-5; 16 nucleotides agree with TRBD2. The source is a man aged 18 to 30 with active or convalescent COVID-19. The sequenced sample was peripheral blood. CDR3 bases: TGTGCCAGCAGCTTTTCGGGACTAGCGGGGGGGCAGGAGACCCAGTACTTC. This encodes CASSFSGLAGGQETQYF.